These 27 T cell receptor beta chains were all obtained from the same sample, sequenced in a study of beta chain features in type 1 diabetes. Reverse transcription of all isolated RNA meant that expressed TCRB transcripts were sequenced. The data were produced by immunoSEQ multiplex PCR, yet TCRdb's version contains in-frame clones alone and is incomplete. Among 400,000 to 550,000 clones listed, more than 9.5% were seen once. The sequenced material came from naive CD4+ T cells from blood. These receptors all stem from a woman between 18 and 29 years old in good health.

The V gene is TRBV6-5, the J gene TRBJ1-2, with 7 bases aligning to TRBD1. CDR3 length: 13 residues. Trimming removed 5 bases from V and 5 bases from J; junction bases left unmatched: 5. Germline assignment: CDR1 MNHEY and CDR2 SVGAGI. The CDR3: CASSVTGPYGYTF. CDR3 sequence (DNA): TGTGCCAGCAGTGTGACAGGGCCTTATGGCTACACCTTC.

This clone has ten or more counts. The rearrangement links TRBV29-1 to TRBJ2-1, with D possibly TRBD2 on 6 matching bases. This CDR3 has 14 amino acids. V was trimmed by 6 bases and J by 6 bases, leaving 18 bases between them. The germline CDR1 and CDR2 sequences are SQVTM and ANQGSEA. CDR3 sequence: CSVPGLNAFNEQFF. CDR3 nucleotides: TGCAGCGTGCCGGGACTCAACGCATTCAATGAGCAGTTCTTC.

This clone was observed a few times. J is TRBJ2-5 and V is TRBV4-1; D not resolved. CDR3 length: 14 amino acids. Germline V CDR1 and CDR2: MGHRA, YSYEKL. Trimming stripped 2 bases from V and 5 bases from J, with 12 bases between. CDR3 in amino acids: CASSQYNTEETQYF. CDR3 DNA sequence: TGCGCCAGCAGCCAATATAATACGGAGGAGACCCAGTACTTC.

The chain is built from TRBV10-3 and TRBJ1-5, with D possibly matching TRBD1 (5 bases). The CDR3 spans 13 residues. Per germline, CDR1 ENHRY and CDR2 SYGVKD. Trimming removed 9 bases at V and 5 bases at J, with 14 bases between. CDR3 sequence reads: CAICAGGDQPQHF. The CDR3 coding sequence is TGTGCCATATGTGCTGGGGGTGATCAGCCCCAGCATTTT.

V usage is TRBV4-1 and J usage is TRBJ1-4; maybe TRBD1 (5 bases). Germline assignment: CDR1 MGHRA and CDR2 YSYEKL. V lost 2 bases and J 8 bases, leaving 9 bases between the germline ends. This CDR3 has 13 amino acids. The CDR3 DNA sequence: TGCGCCAGCAGCCAATTGTGGGGCGAAAAACTGTTTTTT. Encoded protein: CASSQLWGEKLFF.

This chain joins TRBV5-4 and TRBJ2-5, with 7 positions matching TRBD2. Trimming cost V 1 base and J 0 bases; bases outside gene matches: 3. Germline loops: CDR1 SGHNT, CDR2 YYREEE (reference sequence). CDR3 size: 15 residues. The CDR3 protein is CASSLPAGYQETQYF. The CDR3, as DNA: TGTGCCAGCAGCTTGCCAGCGGGGTACCAAGAGACCCAGTACTTC.

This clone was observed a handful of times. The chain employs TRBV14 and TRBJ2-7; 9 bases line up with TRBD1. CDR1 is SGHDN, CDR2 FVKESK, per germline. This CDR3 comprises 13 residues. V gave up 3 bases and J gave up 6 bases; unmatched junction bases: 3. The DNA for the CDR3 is TGTGCCAGCAGCCATACAGGGGGCCGCGAGCAGTACGTC. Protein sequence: CASSHTGGREQYV.

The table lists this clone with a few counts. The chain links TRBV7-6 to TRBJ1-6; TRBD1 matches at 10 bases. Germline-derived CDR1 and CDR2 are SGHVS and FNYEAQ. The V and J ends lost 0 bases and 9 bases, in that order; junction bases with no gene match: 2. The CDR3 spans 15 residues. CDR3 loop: CASSLAGQGPSPLHF. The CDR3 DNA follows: TGTGCCAGCAGCTTAGCGGGACAGGGGCCTTCACCCCTCCACTTT.

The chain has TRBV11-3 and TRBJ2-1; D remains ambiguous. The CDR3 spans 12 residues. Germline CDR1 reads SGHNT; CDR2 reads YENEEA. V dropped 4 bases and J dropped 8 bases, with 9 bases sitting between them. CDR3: CASSSDRYEQFF. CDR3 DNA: TGTGCCAGCAGCTCAGATAGGTATGAGCAGTTCTTC.

DNA for the CDR3: TGTGCCAGCAGTTACGACCAGCCTGGGGCCAACGTCCTGACTTTC. It encodes CASSYDQPGANVLTF. The chain couples TRBV6-5 to TRBJ2-6; D is unclear. V gave up 2 bases and J gave up 2 bases, with 7 bases separating them. The length of the CDR3 is 15 residues. CDR1 and CDR2 from the germline V gene are MNHEY and SVGAGI.

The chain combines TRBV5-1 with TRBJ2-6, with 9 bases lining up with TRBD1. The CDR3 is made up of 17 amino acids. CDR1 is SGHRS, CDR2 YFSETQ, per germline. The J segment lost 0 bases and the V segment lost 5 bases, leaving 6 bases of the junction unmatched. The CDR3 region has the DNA TGCGCCAGCAGGACCGGGACAGGGAGCTCTGGGGCCAACGTCCTGACTTTC. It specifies CASRTGTGSSGANVLTF.

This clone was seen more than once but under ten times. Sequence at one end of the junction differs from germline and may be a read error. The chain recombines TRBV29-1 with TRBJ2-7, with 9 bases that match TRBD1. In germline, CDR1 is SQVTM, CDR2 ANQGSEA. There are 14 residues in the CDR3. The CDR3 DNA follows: TGCAGCGGTGAAGAGGACAGGGGAAGATACGAGCAGTACTTC. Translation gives CSGEEDRGRYEQYF.

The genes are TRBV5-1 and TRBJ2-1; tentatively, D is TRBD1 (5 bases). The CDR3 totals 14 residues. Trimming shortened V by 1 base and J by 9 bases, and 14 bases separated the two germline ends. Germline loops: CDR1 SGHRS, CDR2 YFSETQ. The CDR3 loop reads CASSLIGRASEQFF. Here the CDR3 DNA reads TGCGCCAGCAGCTTGATCGGCAGGGCTTCTGAGCAGTTCTTC.

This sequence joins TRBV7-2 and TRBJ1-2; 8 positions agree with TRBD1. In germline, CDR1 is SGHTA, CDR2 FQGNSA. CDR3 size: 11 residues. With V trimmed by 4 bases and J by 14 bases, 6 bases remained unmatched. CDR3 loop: CASSSRTGQTF. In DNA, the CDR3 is TGTGCCAGCAGCTCACGGACAGGGCAAACCTTC. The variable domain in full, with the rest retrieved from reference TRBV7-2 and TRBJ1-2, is GAGVSQSPSNKVTEKGKDVELRCDPISGHTALYWYRQSLGQGLEFLIYFQGNSAPDKSGLPSDRFSAERTGGSVSTLTIQRTQQEDSAVYLCASSSRTGQTFGSGTRLTVV.

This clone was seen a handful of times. CDR3 bases: TGCGCCAGCAGCCCGAGGGACTGGGGAAGCAATCAGCCCCAGCATTTT. Amino acid sequence: CASSPRDWGSNQPQHF. The chain employs TRBV4-1 and TRBJ1-5, with D tentatively TRBD1 (5 bases). Germline V gene data show CDR1 as MGHRA and CDR2 as YSYEKL. Trimming left V 4 bases short and J 1 base short, with 14 bases between. The CDR3 contains 16 residues.

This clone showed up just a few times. CDR3 region: CASSVHHGYTF. The CDR3 nucleotides read TGTGCCAGCAGTGTACACCATGGCTACACCTTC. The chain joins TRBV2 to TRBJ1-2; no clear D gene. The CDR3 totals 11 residues. V lost 4 bases and J 6 bases, leaving 6 bases between the germline ends. Germline lookup yields CDR1 SNHLY and CDR2 FYNNEI.

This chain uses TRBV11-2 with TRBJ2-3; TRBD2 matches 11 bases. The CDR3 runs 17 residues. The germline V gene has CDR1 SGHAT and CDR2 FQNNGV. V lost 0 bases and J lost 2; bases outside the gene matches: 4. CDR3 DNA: TGTGCCAGCAGCTTAGAACTAGCGGGGGCCTCCACAGATACGCAGTATTTT. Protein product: CASSLELAGASTDTQYF. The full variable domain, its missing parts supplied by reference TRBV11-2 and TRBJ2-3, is EAGVAQSPRYKIIEKRQSVAFWCNPISGHATLYWYQQILGQGPKLLIQFQNNGVVDDSQLPKDRFSAERLKGVDSTLKIQPAKLEDSAVYLCASSLELAGASTDTQYFGPGTRLTVL.

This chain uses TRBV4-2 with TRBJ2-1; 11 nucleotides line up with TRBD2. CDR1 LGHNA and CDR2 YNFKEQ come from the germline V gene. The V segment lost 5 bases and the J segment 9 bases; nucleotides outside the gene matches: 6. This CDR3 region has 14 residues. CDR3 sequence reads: CASSTTSGRGEQFF. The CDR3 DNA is TGTGCCAGCAGCACAACTAGCGGGAGAGGTGAGCAGTTCTTC.

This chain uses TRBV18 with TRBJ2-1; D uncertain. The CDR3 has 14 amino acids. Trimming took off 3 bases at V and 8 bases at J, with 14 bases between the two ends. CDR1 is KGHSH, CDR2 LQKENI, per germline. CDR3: CASSPQVVPDEQFF. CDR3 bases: TGTGCCAGCTCACCCCAAGTCGTTCCGGATGAGCAGTTCTTC.

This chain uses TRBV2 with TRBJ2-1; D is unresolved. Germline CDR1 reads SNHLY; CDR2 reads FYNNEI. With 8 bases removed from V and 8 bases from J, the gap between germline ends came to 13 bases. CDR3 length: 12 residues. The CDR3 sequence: CASRPDGDEQFF. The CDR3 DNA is TGTGCCAGCCGCCCCGATGGGGATGAGCAGTTCTTC.

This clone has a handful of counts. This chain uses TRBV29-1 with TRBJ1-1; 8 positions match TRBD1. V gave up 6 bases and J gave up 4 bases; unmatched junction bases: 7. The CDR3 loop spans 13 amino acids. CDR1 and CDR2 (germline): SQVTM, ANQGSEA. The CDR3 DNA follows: TGCAGCGTGGGAATGACAGGGGTCACTGAAGCTTTCTTT. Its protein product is CSVGMTGVTEAFF.

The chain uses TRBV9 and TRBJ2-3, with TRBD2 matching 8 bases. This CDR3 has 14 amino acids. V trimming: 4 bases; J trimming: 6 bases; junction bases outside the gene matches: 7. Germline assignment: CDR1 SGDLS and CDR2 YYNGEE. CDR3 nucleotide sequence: TGTGCCAGCAGCCCCCGGGGGGGAAGGGATACGCAGTATTTT. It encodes CASSPRGGRDTQYF.

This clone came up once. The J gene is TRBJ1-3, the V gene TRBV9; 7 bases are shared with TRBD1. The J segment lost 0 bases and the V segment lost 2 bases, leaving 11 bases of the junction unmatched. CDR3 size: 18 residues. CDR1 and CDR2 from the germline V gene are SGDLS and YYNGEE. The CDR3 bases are TGTGCCAGCAGCGTCCGGGACAGCGGACTCCGCTCTGGAAACACCATATATTTT. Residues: CASSVRDSGLRSGNTIYF. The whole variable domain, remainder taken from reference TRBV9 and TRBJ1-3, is DSGVTQTPKHLITATGQRVTLRCSPRSGDLSVYWYQQSLDQGLQFLIQYYNGEERAKGNILERFSAQQFPDLHSELNLSSLELGDSALYFCASSVRDSGLRSGNTIYFGEGSWLTVV.

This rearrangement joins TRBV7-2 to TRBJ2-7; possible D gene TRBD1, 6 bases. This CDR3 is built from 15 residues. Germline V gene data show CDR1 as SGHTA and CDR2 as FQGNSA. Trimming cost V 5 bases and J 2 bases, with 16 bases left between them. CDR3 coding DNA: TGTGCCAGCAGCCTACAGGGTGCCCTAACCTACGAGCAGTACTTC. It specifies CASSLQGALTYEQYF.

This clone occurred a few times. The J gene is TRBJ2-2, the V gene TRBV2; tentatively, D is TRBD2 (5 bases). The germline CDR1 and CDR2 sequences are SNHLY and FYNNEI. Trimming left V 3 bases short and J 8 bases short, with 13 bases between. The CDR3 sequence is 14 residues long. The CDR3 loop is CASSEEAWAGELFF. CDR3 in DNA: TGTGCCAGCAGTGAGGAGGCGTGGGCTGGGGAGCTGTTTTTT. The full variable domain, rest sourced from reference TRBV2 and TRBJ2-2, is EPEVTQTPSHQVTQMGQEVILRCVPISNHLYFYWYRQILGQKVEFLVSFYNNEISEKSEIFDDQFSVERPDGSNFTLKIRSTKLEDSAMYFCASSEEAWAGELFFGEGSRLTVL.

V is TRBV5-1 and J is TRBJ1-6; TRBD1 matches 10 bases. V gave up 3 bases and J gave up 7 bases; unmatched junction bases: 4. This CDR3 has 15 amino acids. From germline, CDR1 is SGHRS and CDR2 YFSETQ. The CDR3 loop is CASSSGTGENSPLHF. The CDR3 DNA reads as TGCGCCAGCAGCTCCGGGACAGGGGAGAATTCACCCCTCCACTTT.

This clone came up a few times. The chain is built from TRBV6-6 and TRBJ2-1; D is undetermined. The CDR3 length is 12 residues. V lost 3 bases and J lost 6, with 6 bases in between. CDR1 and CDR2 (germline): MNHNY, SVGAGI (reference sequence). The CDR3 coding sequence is TGTGCCAGCAGTTATGTCGGCAATGAGCAGTTCTTC. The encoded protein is CASSYVGNEQFF.